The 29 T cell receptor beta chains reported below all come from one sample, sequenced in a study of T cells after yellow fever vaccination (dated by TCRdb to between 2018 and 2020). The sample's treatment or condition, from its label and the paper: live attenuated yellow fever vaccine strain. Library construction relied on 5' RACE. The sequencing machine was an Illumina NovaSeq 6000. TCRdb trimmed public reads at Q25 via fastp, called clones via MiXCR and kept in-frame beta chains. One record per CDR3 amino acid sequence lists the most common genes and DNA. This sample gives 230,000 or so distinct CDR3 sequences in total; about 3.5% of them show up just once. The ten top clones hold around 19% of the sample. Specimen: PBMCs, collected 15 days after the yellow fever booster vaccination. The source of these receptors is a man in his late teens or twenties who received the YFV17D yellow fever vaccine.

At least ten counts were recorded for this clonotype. Written as DNA, the CDR3 is TGCAGCCTCGACCCCGTCGGGGGGGTGGTAGATACGCAGTATTTT. It is translated as CSLDPVGGVVDTQYF. The V and J genes are TRBV29-1 and TRBJ2-3; 8 positions agree with TRBD2. CDR1 and CDR2 (germline): SQVTM, ANQGSEA. The CDR3 is made up of 15 amino acids. The J segment lost 5 bases and the V segment lost 8 bases, leaving 15 bases of the junction unmatched.

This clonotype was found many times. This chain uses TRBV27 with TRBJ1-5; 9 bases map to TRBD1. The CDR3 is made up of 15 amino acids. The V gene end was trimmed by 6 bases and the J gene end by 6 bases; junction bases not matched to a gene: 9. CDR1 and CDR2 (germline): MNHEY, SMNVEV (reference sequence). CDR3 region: CASRPGTGSSQPQHF. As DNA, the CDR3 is TGTGCCAGCAGACCCGGGACAGGGAGTAGTCAGCCCCAGCATTTT.

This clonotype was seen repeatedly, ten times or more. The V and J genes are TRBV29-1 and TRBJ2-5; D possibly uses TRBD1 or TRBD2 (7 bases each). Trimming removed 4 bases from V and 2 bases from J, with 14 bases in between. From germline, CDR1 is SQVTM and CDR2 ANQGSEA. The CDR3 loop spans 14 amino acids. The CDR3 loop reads CSVARGGIQETQYF. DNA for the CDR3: TGCAGCGTTGCCAGGGGGGGGATTCAAGAGACCCAGTACTTC.

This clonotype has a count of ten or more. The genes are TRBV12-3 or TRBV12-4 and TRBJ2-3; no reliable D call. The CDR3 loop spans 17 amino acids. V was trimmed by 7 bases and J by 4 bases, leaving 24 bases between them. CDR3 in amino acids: CASTSGYYGYSADTQYF. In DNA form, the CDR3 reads TGTGCCAGCACCTCCGGATATTACGGGTACAGTGCAGATACGCAGTATTTT.

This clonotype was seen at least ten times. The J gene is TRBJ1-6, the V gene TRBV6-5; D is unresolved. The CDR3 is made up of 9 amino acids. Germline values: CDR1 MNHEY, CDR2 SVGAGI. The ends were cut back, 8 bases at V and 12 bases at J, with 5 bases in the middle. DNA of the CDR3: TGTGCCAGCGCGAAACCCCTCCACTTT. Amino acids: CASAKPLHF.

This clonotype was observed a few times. The CDR3 sequence is CASSLAGQPRGYTF. The CDR3 DNA sequence: TGTGCCAGCAGCTTAGCGGGACAGCCGAGAGGCTACACCTTC. This chain connects TRBV7-9 to TRBJ1-2; 7 bases match TRBD1. Germline V gene data show CDR1 as SEHNR and CDR2 as FQNEAQ (reference sequence). This CDR3 has 14 amino acids. V trimming: 0 bases; J trimming: 8 bases; junction bases outside the gene matches: 6. The full variable domain, rest sourced from reference TRBV7-9 and TRBJ1-2, is DTGVSQNPRHKITKRGQNVTFRCDPISEHNRLYWYRQTLGQGPEFLTYFQNEAQLEKSRLLSDRFSAERPKGSFSTLEIQRTEQGDSAMYLCASSLAGQPRGYTFGSGTRLTVV.

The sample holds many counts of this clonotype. This CDR3 reads CASSLGPLNIQYF. The CDR3 region has the DNA TGTGCCAGCAGCTTGGGGCCACTAAACATTCAGTACTTC. This chain links TRBV7-2 with TRBJ2-4, with D possibly TRBD1 on 5 matching bases. Germline assignment: CDR1 SGHTA and CDR2 FQGNSA. Trimming pared 3 bases from V and 6 bases from J, leaving 9 bases between. The CDR3 totals 13 residues.

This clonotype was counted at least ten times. The CDR3 DNA sequence: TGCGCCAGCAGCTCTCAGGGGTTAGGGAATGAGCAGTTCTTC. This translates into CASSSQGLGNEQFF. V is TRBV5-1 and J is TRBJ2-1; D is perhaps TRBD1 (6 bases). Deletions cut 3 bases from V and 7 bases from J, with 14 bases between. Germline loops: CDR1 SGHRS, CDR2 YFSETQ. The CDR3 covers 14 residues.

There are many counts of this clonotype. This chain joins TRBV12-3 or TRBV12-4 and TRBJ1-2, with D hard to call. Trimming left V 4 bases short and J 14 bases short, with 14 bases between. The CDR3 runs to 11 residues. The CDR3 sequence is CASSWSRALTF. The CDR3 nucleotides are TGTGCCAGCAGTTGGTCGAGGGCACTAACCTTC.

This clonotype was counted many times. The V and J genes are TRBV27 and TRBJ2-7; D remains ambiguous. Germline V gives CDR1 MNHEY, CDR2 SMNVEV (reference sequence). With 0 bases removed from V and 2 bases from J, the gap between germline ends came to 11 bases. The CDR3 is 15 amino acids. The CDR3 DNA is TGTGCCAGCAGTTTATCGAGGCCGGCAGCCTACGAGCAGTACGTC. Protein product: CASSLSRPAAYEQYV.

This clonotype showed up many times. This chain's CDR3 is CVLGGAGETQYF. CDR3 in DNA: TGTGTCCTGGGGGGTGCGGGGGAGACCCAGTACTTC. This chain uses TRBV30 with TRBJ2-5; possible D gene TRBD2, 6 bases. The CDR3 has 12 residues. Germline V lookup: CDR1 GTSNPN, CDR2 SVGIG (reference sequence).

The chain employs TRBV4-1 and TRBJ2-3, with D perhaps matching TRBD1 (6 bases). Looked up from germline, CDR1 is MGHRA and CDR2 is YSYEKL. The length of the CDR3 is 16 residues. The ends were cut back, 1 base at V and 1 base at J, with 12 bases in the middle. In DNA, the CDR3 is TGCGCCAGCAGCCAAGGCCCACAGGGCGGCACAGATACGCAGTATTTT. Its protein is CASSQGPQGGTDTQYF.

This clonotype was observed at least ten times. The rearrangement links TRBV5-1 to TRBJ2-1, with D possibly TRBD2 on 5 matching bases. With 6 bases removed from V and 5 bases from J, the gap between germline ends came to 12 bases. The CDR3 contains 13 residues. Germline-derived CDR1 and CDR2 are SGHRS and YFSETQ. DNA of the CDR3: TGCGCCAGCACCCCTACCGGGAACAATGAGCAGTTCTTC. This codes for CASTPTGNNEQFF.

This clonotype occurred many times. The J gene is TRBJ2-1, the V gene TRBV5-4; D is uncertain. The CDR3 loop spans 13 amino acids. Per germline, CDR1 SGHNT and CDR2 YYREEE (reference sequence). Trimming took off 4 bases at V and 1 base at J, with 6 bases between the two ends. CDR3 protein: CASSGISYNEQFF. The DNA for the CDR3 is TGTGCCAGCAGCGGGATTTCCTACAATGAGCAGTTCTTC.

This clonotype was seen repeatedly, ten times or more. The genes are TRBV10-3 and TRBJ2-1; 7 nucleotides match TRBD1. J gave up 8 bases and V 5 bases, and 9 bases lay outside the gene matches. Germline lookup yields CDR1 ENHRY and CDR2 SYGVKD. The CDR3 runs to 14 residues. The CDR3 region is CAISPGTDRDEQFF. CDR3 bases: TGTGCCATCAGTCCCGGGACAGACCGCGATGAGCAGTTCTTC.

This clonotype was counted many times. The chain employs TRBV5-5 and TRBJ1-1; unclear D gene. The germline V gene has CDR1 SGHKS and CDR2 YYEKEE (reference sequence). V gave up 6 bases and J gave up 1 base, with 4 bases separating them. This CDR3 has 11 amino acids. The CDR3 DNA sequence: TGTGCCAGCATGGGGAACACTGAAGCTTTCTTT. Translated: CASMGNTEAFF. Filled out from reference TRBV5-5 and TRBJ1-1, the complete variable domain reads DAGVTQSPTHLIKTRGQQVTLRCSPISGHKSVSWYQQVLGQGPQFIFQYYEKEERGRGNFPDRFSARQFPNYSSELNVNALLLGDSALYLCASMGNTEAFFGQGTRLTVV.

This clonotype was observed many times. In DNA, the CDR3 is TGTGCCAGCAGTTTACGGACAGCAGGGTACAATGAGCAGTTCTTC. As protein: CASSLRTAGYNEQFF. The gene calls are TRBV12-3 or TRBV12-4 and TRBJ2-1; TRBD1 might be the D (6 bases). CDR3 length: 15 amino acids. Trimming removed 2 bases at V and 4 bases at J, with 12 bases between.

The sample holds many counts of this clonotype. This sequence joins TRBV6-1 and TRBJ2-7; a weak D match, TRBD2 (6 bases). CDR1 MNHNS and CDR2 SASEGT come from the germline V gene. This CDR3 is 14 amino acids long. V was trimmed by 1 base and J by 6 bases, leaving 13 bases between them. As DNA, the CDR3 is TGTGCCAGCAGTGAAGTCGGGGGTACGGGCGAGCAGTACGTC. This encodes CASSEVGGTGEQYV.

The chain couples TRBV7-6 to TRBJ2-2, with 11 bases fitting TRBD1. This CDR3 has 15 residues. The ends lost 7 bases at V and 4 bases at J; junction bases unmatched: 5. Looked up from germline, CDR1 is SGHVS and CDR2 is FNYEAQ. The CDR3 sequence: CASTYGTGGTGELFF. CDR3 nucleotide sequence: TGTGCCAGCACCTACGGGACAGGGGGCACCGGGGAGCTGTTTTTT.

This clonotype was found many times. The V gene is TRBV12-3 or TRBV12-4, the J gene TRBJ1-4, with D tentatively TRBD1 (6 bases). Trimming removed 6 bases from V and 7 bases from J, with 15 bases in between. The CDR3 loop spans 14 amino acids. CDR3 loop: CASSRTGMGEKLFF. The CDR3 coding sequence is TGTGCCAGCAGCCGCACAGGGATGGGTGAAAAACTGTTTTTT.

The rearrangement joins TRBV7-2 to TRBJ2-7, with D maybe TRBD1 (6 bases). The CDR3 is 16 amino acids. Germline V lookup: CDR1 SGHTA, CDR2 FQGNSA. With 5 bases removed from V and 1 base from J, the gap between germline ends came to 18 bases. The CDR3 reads CASSPRALGASYEQYF. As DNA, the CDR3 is TGTGCCAGCAGCCCAAGGGCCTTGGGGGCATCCTACGAGCAGTACTTC.

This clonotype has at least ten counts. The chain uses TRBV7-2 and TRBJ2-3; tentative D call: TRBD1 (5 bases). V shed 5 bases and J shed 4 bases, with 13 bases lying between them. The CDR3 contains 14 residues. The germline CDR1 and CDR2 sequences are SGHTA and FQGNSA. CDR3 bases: TGTGCCAGCAGCCCCACAGGAGCGCCAGATACGCAGTATTTT. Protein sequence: CASSPTGAPDTQYF.

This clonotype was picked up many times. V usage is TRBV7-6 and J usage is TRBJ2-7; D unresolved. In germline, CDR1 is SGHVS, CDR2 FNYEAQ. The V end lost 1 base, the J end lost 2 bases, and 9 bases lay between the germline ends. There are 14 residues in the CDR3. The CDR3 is CASSLEPDAYEQYV. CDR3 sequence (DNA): TGTGCCAGCAGCTTAGAACCAGATGCCTACGAGCAGTACGTC.

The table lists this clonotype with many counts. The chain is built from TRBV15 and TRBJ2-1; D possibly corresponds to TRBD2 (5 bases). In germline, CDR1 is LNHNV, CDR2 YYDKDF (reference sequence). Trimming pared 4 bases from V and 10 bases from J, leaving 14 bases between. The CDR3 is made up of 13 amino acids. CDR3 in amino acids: CATSIPQGGEQFF. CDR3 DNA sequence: TGTGCCACCAGCATCCCCCAAGGAGGCGAGCAGTTCTTC.

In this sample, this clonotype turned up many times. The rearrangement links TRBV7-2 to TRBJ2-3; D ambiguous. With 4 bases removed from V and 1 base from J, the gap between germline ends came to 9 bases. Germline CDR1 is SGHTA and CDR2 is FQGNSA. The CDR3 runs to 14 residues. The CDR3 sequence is CASSSGSGTDTQYF. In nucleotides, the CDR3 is TGTGCCAGCAGCTCGGGTTCGGGCACAGATACGCAGTATTTT.

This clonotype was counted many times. CDR3 loop: CASSLGTLGPLYNEQFF. Here the CDR3 DNA reads TGTGCCAGCAGTCTCGGGACGCTGGGGCCGCTCTACAATGAGCAGTTCTTC. This chain connects TRBV27 to TRBJ2-1; perhaps D is TRBD1 or TRBD2 (5 bases each). Germline-derived CDR1 and CDR2 are MNHEY and SMNVEV (reference sequence). This CDR3 contains 17 residues. With 5 bases removed from V and 3 bases from J, the gap between germline ends came to 20 bases.

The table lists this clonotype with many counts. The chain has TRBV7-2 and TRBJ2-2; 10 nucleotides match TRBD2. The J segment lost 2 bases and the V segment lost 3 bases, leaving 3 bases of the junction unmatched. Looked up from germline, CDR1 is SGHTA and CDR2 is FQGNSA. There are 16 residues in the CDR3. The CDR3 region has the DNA TGTGCCAGCAGCTTTAGCGGGGGGATAAACACCGGGGAGCTGTTTTTT. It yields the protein CASSFSGGINTGELFF.

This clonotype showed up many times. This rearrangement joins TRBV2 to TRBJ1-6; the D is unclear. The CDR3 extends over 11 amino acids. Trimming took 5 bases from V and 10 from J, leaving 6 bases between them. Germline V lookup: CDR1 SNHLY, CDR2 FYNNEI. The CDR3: CASSSQSPLHF. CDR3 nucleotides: TGTGCCAGCAGTTCGCAGTCACCCCTCCACTTT.

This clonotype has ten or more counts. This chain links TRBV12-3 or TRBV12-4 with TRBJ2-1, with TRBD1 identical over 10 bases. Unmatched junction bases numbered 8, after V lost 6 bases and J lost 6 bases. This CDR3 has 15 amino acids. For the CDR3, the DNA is TGTGCCAGCAGCCCCGGGACAGGGGAGTCCAATGAGCAGTTCTTC. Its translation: CASSPGTGESNEQFF.